The clone carrying this T cell receptor (beta chain) has at least ten counts. Germline V lookup: CDR1 MDHEN, CDR2 SYDVKM. This CDR3 has 15 residues. Trimming took 7 bases from V and 2 from J, leaving 14 bases between them. The sample comes from a study of blood T cell repertoires in COVID-19. Profiling relied on immunoSEQ multiplex PCR, and the TCRdb table lists in-frame clones only, not all of them. The data hold about 240,000 clones, with about 80% observed a single time. Residents of about two dozen US areas, aged roughly 18 to 90 years, made up the participants. The study assigned cohorts using participant-reported clinical history. A COVID-19 case had been met by exposed participants during the 2 weeks before study entry.

The chain recombines TRBV28 with TRBJ2-2; maybe TRBD1 (6 bases). Specimen: PBMCs or T cells enriched from blood (not recorded which). This sequence originates from a middle-aged woman who had been exposed to COVID-19. As DNA, the CDR3 is TGTGCCAGCATAGTTGGGGGCCCTAACACCGGGGAGCTGTTTTTT. Protein product: CASIVGGPNTGELFF.